What follows are 17 T cell receptor beta chains derived from one specimen sequenced in a study of blood T cell repertoires in COVID-19. The data were produced by immunoSEQ multiplex PCR, yet TCRdb's version contains in-frame clones alone and is incomplete. The data show 150,000 to 250,000 clones, 75% to 85% seen once. Specimen: PBMCs or T cells enriched from blood (not recorded which). Receptors were obtained from a man aged 40-50 years who had recovered from COVID-19.

In its sample, this clone was seen a few times. At the DNA level, this CDR3 is encoded by other sequences in the same sample as well. The chain carries TRBV5-1 and TRBJ2-2; 16 bases fit TRBD2. Germline assignment: CDR1 SGHRS and CDR2 YFSETQ. The junction had 3 bases not matched to a gene; V was cut back by 4 bases and J by 3 bases. The CDR3 is 17 amino acids. DNA for the CDR3: TGCGCCAGCAGCCCGGGACTAGCGGGAGGGCACACCGGGGAGCTGTTTTTT. Translating it yields CASSPGLAGGHTGELFF.

The chain joins TRBV11-2 to TRBJ2-7; D is unresolved. The CDR3 is made up of 11 amino acids. V shed 5 bases and J shed 3 bases, with 5 bases lying between them. CDR1 SGHAT and CDR2 FQNNGV come from the germline V gene. In nucleotides, the CDR3 is TGTGCCAGCAGCCCAGACTACGAGCAGTACTTC. Encoded protein: CASSPDYEQYF.

The rearrangement uses TRBV7-6 and TRBJ1-6, with D possibly TRBD1 on 5 matching bases. Germline CDR1 reads SGHVS; CDR2 reads FNYEAQ. The CDR3 loop spans 13 amino acids. V lost 5 bases and J 12 bases, leaving 14 bases between the germline ends. This CDR3 reads CASSAVGGEPLHF. CDR3 DNA sequence: TGTGCCAGCAGCGCCGTTGGGGGGGAACCCCTCCACTTT.

This clone was found once. The chain employs TRBV19 and TRBJ2-1; 9 positions agree with TRBD2. The ends lost 3 bases at V and 7 bases at J; junction bases unmatched: 7. CDR1 and CDR2 (germline): LNHDA, SQIVND (reference sequence). The CDR3 sequence is 15 residues long. The CDR3 sequence: CASSITLAGKNEQFF. The CDR3, as DNA: TGTGCCAGTAGTATCACCCTAGCGGGAAAGAATGAGCAGTTCTTC.

In this sample, this clone turned up a few times. The germline gene is not matched at one end of the junction; a read error may be the cause. V is TRBV7-7 and J is TRBJ2-1; 9 nucleotides match TRBD2. The V gene's germline CDR1 is SSHAT and CDR2 FNYEAQ (reference sequence). CDR3 length equals 15 residues. The CDR3 sequence is CASSLISGSGNEQFF. The CDR3 DNA reads TGTGCTAGCAGCTTAATTAGCGGGAGTGGCAATGAGCAGTTCTTC.

The chain joins TRBV3-1 (or the pseudogene TRBV3-2) to TRBJ1-1; D is possibly TRBD1 (6 bases). The V end lost 8 bases, the J end lost 1 base, and 8 bases lay between the germline ends. The CDR3 sequence is 12 residues long. Germline V lookup: CDR1 LGHDT, CDR2 YNNKEL (reference sequence). The CDR3 bases are TGTGCCAGCGTAGGGGGGAACACTGAAGCTTTCTTT. This gives the protein CASVGGNTEAFF.

The genes are TRBV5-4 and TRBJ1-3; D is ambiguous. The CDR3 is 15 residues long. Between the trimmed V and J ends, which lost 0 bases and 0 bases, there was a span of 7 bases. Germline CDR1 SGHNT, CDR2 YYREEE (reference sequence). Here the CDR3 reads CASSLGPNSGNTIYF. For the CDR3, the DNA is TGTGCCAGCAGCTTGGGGCCAAACTCTGGAAACACCATATATTTT.

V is TRBV5-1 and J is TRBJ2-7, with D possibly matching TRBD2 (5 bases). V lost 6 bases to trimming and J lost 3 bases, with 22 bases between them. Germline V CDR1 and CDR2: SGHRS, YFSETQ. The CDR3 runs 16 residues. The CDR3 DNA follows: TGCGCCAGCAAACTGGGCCTAGCTGATACCGGCTACGAGCAGTACTTC. Encoded protein: CASKLGLADTGYEQYF.

This chain connects TRBV11-2 to TRBJ2-4; tentatively, D is TRBD2 (5 bases). V was clipped by 5 bases and J by 0 bases, with 17 bases between them. Per germline, CDR1 SGHAT and CDR2 FQNNGV. The CDR3 has 17 amino acids. The CDR3 nucleotides are TGTGCCAGCAGCCCCTACTACGGGGATTTAGCCAAAAACATTCAGTACTTC. It codes for CASSPYYGDLAKNIQYF.

CDR3 bases: TGTGCCAGCAGTTTCACGTCGGGGACCGGGGAGCTGTTTTTT. Translated, it gives CASSFTSGTGELFF. The chain combines TRBV7-3 with TRBJ2-2; D perhaps matches TRBD2 (5 bases). The germline gives CDR1 SGHTA, CDR2 FQGTGA. CDR3 size: 14 residues. Trimming stripped 6 bases from V and 5 bases from J, with 13 bases between.

The chain employs TRBV6-5 and TRBJ2-5; no clear D. Germline-derived CDR1 and CDR2 are MNHEY and SVGAGI. The length of the CDR3 is 11 residues. V shed 4 bases and J shed 3 bases, with 3 bases lying between them. CDR3 nucleotides: TGTGCCAGCAGTTCCGAAGAGACCCAGTACTTC. Protein product: CASSSEETQYF.

The V and J genes are TRBV6-2 or TRBV6-3 and TRBJ2-6, with 7 bases lining up with TRBD1. The trim removed 5 bases at V and 0 bases at J, leaving 4 bases unmatched. CDR3 length equals 16 residues. Germline V gives CDR1 MNHEY, CDR2 SVGEGT. This CDR3 reads CASSDRALSGANVLTF. As DNA, the CDR3 is TGTGCCAGCAGTGACAGGGCCCTCTCTGGGGCCAACGTCCTGACTTTC.

This chain connects TRBV7-2 to TRBJ2-2; D is possibly TRBD2 (5 bases). The germline V gene encodes CDR1 SGHTA and CDR2 FQGNSA. The V end lost 2 bases, the J end lost 3 bases, and 13 bases lay between the germline ends. The CDR3 is 16 residues long. The CDR3 DNA sequence: TGTGCCAGCAGCTTATTCGCCGGAGGTGACACCGGGGAGCTGTTTTTT. Translated, it gives CASSLFAGGDTGELFF.

The count of this clone is one. This chain links TRBV2 with TRBJ2-3; possibly TRBD2 for D (5 bases). Germline values: CDR1 SNHLY, CDR2 FYNNEI. CDR3 size: 16 residues. V gave up 1 base and J gave up 5 bases, with 16 bases separating them. CDR3: CASSEVGGTRGDTQYF. As DNA, the CDR3 is TGTGCCAGCAGTGAAGTAGGAGGAACCCGCGGAGATACGCAGTATTTT.

This clone is a singleton in its sample. The V gene is TRBV11-3, the J gene TRBJ2-1; the D gene is possibly TRBD1 (7 bases). The germline V gene encodes CDR1 SGHNT and CDR2 YENEEA. The CDR3 contains 13 residues. Trimming removed 5 bases from V and 11 bases from J, with 16 bases in between. The CDR3 DNA follows: TGTGCCAGCAGCGCGGGACCGGGACAGAAGCAGTTCTTC. It encodes CASSAGPGQKQFF.

J is TRBJ2-3 and V is TRBV28; a possible D gene is TRBD2 (6 bases). The length of the CDR3 is 16 residues. V lost 4 bases to trimming and J lost 0 bases, with 14 bases between them. In germline, CDR1 is MDHEN, CDR2 SYDVKM. CDR3 DNA: TGTGCCAGCAGTTCTCCTAGCGACTCTAGCACAGATACGCAGTATTTT. It is translated as CASSSPSDSSTDTQYF.

J is TRBJ1-1 and V is TRBV11-3, with a tentative D call TRBD1 (6 bases). Per the germline V gene, CDR1 is SGHNT and CDR2 is YENEEA. Deletions cut 4 bases from V and 10 bases from J, with 16 bases between. The CDR3 totals 13 residues. CDR3 sequence reads: CASSSQPQGRAFF. DNA of the CDR3: TGTGCCAGCAGCTCGCAACCCCAGGGGCGAGCTTTCTTT.